Listed below are T cell receptor beta chains from one sample, sequenced in a study of blood T cell repertoires in COVID-19. TCRdb's table, derived via immunoSEQ multiplex PCR, lists solely in-frame clones and lacks some. The sample consists of about 370,000 clones, roughly nine tenths of them appearing once. The sample consisted of PBMCs or T cells enriched from blood (not recorded which). The receptor set was obtained from a man aged 18 to 29 who had recovered from COVID-19. Each CDR3 is given with its conserved first and last residue. A D gene is named only where the DNA matches it firmly. Some rows mark clone size as missing; the rest say once, few, many or name a class of expanded clone.

CDR3 protein: CASSQETSGVLFEQFF; CDR3 DNA: TGTGCCAGCAGCCAAGAGACTAGCGGGGTCCTGTTTGAGCAGTTCTTC; clone size: .; V gene: TRBV4-2; CDR3 length: 16; D gene: TRBD2; J gene: TRBJ2-1
CDR3 protein: CATTKRTDRLWSTEAFF; CDR3 DNA: TGTGCCACCACCAAGCGGACCGACAGGTTATGGTCCACTGAAGCTTTCTTT; clone size: .; V gene: TRBV15; CDR3 length: 17; D gene: .; J gene: TRBJ1-1
CDR3 protein: CASRTRSDTGELFF; CDR3 DNA: TGCGCCAGCAGGACTCGTTCTGACACCGGGGAGCTGTTTTTT; clone size: few; V gene: TRBV5-1; CDR3 length: 14; D gene: .; J gene: TRBJ2-2
CDR3 protein: CSVTGLAGGNAYEQYF; CDR3 DNA: TGCAGCGTTACTGGACTAGCGGGAGGGAACGCCTACGAGCAGTACTTC; clone size: .; V gene: TRBV29-1; CDR3 length: 16; D gene: TRBD2; J gene: TRBJ2-7
CDR3 protein: CASSLVASNTGELFF; CDR3 DNA: TGTGCCAGCAGCTTAGTAGCTTCGAACACCGGGGAGCTGTTTTTT; clone size: .; V gene: TRBV7-2; CDR3 length: 15; D gene: .; J gene: TRBJ2-2
CDR3 protein: CASSPRTGGTNRNEQFF; CDR3 DNA: TGTGCCAGCAGCCCGCGGACAGGGGGGACCAACAGGAATGAGCAGTTCTTC; clone size: few; V gene: TRBV7-3; CDR3 length: 17; D gene: TRBD1; J gene: TRBJ2-1
CDR3 protein: CASTMTDLITDTQYF; CDR3 DNA: TGTGCCAGTACCATGACAGACTTGATCACAGATACGCAGTATTTT; clone size: .; V gene: TRBV19; CDR3 length: 15; D gene: .; J gene: TRBJ2-3
CDR3 protein: CASSYSVGDKNYGYTF; CDR3 DNA: TGTGCCAGCAGTTACTCGGTAGGGGACAAGAACTATGGCTACACCTTC; clone size: .; V gene: TRBV6-5; CDR3 length: 16; D gene: .; J gene: TRBJ1-2
CDR3 protein: CASSQTSGGVEKLFF; CDR3 DNA: TGTGCCAGCAGCCAGACCTCAGGAGGGGTAGAAAAACTGTTTTTT; clone size: .; V gene: TRBV3-1/TRBV3-2; CDR3 length: 15; D gene: .; J gene: TRBJ1-4
CDR3 protein: CAISESSGVGGTEAFF; CDR3 DNA: TGTGCCATCAGTGAGTCGTCGGGGGTAGGAGGCACTGAAGCTTTCTTT; clone size: .; V gene: TRBV10-3; CDR3 length: 16; D gene: .; J gene: TRBJ1-1
CDR3 protein: CASSPGVVAGIYNEQFF; CDR3 DNA: TGTGCCAGCAGTCCGGGAGTCGTAGCGGGGATCTACAATGAGCAGTTCTTC; clone size: .; V gene: TRBV27; CDR3 length: 17; D gene: TRBD2; J gene: TRBJ2-1
CDR3 protein: CSASPPRQIFYEQYF; CDR3 DNA: TGCAGTGCTAGTCCACCGCGGCAGATATTCTACGAGCAGTACTTC; clone size: .; V gene: TRBV20-1; CDR3 length: 15; D gene: .; J gene: TRBJ2-7
CDR3 protein: CASRPSVTGELFF; CDR3 DNA: TGTGCCAGCAGGCCTTCAGTGACCGGGGAGCTGTTTTTT; clone size: .; V gene: TRBV2; CDR3 length: 13; D gene: .; J gene: TRBJ2-2
CDR3 protein: CASSLDPGLAGGELFF; CDR3 DNA: TGTGCCAGCAGCTTAGACCCGGGACTAGCGGGGGGGGAGCTGTTTTTT; clone size: .; V gene: TRBV5-5; CDR3 length: 16; D gene: TRBD2; J gene: TRBJ2-2
CDR3 protein: CAINPTSGNEQFF; CDR3 DNA: TGTGCCATCAATCCGACTAGCGGCAATGAGCAGTTCTTC; clone size: .; V gene: TRBV10-3; CDR3 length: 13; D gene: TRBD2; J gene: TRBJ2-1
CDR3 protein: CASSLSEGRLGGYTF; CDR3 DNA: TGTGCCAGCAGCTTGTCTGAGGGCCGCCTGGGAGGCTACACCTTC; clone size: .; V gene: TRBV5-5; CDR3 length: 15; D gene: .; J gene: TRBJ1-2
CDR3 protein: CASSSEWANEQFF; CDR3 DNA: TGTGCCAGCAGCTCCGAGTGGGCCAATGAGCAGTTCTTC; clone size: .; V gene: TRBV7-6; CDR3 length: 13; D gene: .; J gene: TRBJ2-1
CDR3 protein: CASSVEQGKGEQYF; CDR3 DNA: TGTGCCAGCAGCGTAGAACAGGGGAAAGGGGAGCAGTACTTC; clone size: .; V gene: TRBV9; CDR3 length: 14; D gene: TRBD1; J gene: TRBJ2-7
CDR3 protein: CASSLETALQETQYF; CDR3 DNA: TGTGCCAGCAGCTTAGAAACAGCCCTGCAAGAGACCCAGTACTTC; clone size: .; V gene: TRBV7-2; CDR3 length: 15; D gene: .; J gene: TRBJ2-5
CDR3 protein: CASSPASSGTNYEQYF; CDR3 DNA: TGCGCCAGCAGCCCCGCCTCGAGCGGGACTAACTACGAGCAGTACTTC; clone size: .; V gene: TRBV4-1; CDR3 length: 16; D gene: TRBD2; J gene: TRBJ2-7
CDR3 protein: CASRRQGVGGNTIYF; CDR3 DNA: TGTGCCAGCAGGCGACAGGGGGTCGGTGGAAACACCATATATTTT; clone size: .; V gene: TRBV6-6; CDR3 length: 15; D gene: TRBD1; J gene: TRBJ1-3
CDR3 protein: CASSFRTSGDNEQFF; CDR3 DNA: TGTGCCAGCAGTTTCCGGACTAGCGGGGACAATGAGCAGTTCTTC; clone size: .; V gene: TRBV27; CDR3 length: 15; D gene: TRBD2; J gene: TRBJ2-1
CDR3 protein: CASSHLGQGITGELFF; CDR3 DNA: TGCGCCAGCAGCCATCTCGGACAGGGGATTACCGGGGAGCTGTTTTTT; clone size: .; V gene: TRBV5-1; CDR3 length: 16; D gene: TRBD1; J gene: TRBJ2-2
CDR3 protein: CASSGTGVDETQYF; CDR3 DNA: TGTGCCAGCAGCGGTACCGGGGTTGATGAGACCCAGTACTTC; clone size: .; V gene: TRBV11-2; CDR3 length: 14; D gene: .; J gene: TRBJ2-5
CDR3 protein: CASNNGQAYEQYF; CDR3 DNA: TGCGCCAGCAACAACGGACAGGCCTACGAGCAGTACTTC; clone size: .; V gene: TRBV5-1; CDR3 length: 13; D gene: TRBD1; J gene: TRBJ2-7
CDR3 protein: CASSQEPDSSNGYTF; CDR3 DNA: TGTGCCAGCAGCCAAGAACCAGACAGTTCTAATGGCTACACCTTC; clone size: .; V gene: TRBV3-1/TRBV3-2; CDR3 length: 15; D gene: .; J gene: TRBJ1-2
CDR3 protein: CASSQVEGQGSSDTQYF; CDR3 DNA: TGTGCCAGCAGCCAAGTGGAAGGACAGGGTTCTTCAGATACGCAGTATTTT; clone size: .; V gene: TRBV4-2; CDR3 length: 17; D gene: TRBD1; J gene: TRBJ2-3
CDR3 protein: CASSPPDWTNTGELFF; CDR3 DNA: TGTGCCAGCAGTCCCCCGGACTGGACGAACACCGGGGAGCTGTTTTTT; clone size: .; V gene: TRBV5-4; CDR3 length: 16; D gene: .; J gene: TRBJ2-2
CDR3 protein: CASSLGGDSSF; CDR3 DNA: TGTGCCAGCAGCTTAGGGGGGGACAGCTCTTTT; clone size: .; V gene: TRBV11-2; CDR3 length: 11; D gene: TRBD1; J gene: TRBJ1-1
CDR3 protein: CASSLEGGRYEQYF; CDR3 DNA: TGTGCCAGCAGCTTAGAGGGCGGGCGGTACGAGCAGTACTTC; clone size: once; V gene: TRBV11-2; CDR3 length: 14; D gene: .; J gene: TRBJ2-7
CDR3 protein: CASSTVGQAKLFF; CDR3 DNA: TGTGCCAGCAGTACAGTCGGACAGGCTAAACTGTTTTTT; clone size: .; V gene: TRBV6-5; CDR3 length: 13; D gene: TRBD1; J gene: TRBJ1-4
CDR3 protein: CASSLARLAGGQETQYF; CDR3 DNA: TGCGCCAGCAGCTTGGCAAGGCTAGCGGGGGGCCAAGAGACCCAGTACTTC; clone size: .; V gene: TRBV5-1; CDR3 length: 17; D gene: TRBD2; J gene: TRBJ2-5